The 20 T cell receptor beta chains below were found in one sample sequenced in a study of beta chain features in type 1 diabetes. Sequencing targeted expressed TCRB transcripts, as all isolated RNA had been reverse transcribed. Measured with immunoSEQ multiplex PCR; TCRdb has only the in-frame clones, and not every one. The sample lists 150,000 to 200,000 clones; approximately 62% were seen once. Overall study findings and caveats: In all four CD4+ subsets, TCRB CDR3 length was significantly, moderately reduced in type 1 diabetes.

Their specific antigens are unknown. The sequenced material came from naive CD4+ T cells from blood. These receptors originate from a man between 25 and 39 years old with type 1 diabetes.

V is TRBV4-3 and J is TRBJ2-3; TRBD2 matches at 15 bases. CDR3 size: 18 residues. CDR1 is LGHNA, CDR2 YSLEER, per germline. V lost 4 bases and J lost 2; bases outside the gene matches: 7. CDR3 sequence reads: CASSRYRTSGGATDTQYF. The DNA of the CDR3 is TGCGCCAGCAGCCGATATCGGACTAGCGGGGGGGCCACAGATACGCAGTATTTT.

The V gene is TRBV7-9, the J gene TRBJ2-2; perhaps TRBD2 as D (5 bases). V lost 0 bases, J lost 1 base, and 6 bases lay in between. This CDR3 spans 15 amino acids. Germline-derived CDR1 and CDR2 are SEHNR and FQNEAQ (reference sequence). DNA for the CDR3: TGTGCCAGCAGCTTAGCTAGCGTGAACACCGGGGAGCTGTTTTTT. This codes for CASSLASVNTGELFF.

The DNA for the CDR3 is TGTGCCAGCTCACCGGACAGGATCGTGTACGAGCAGTACTTC. Translation gives CASSPDRIVYEQYF. The chain joins TRBV18 to TRBJ2-7; 7 positions agree with TRBD1. The CDR3 runs to 14 residues. Germline V lookup: CDR1 KGHSH, CDR2 LQKENI. J was trimmed by 4 bases and V by 3 bases; bases with no gene match: 6. Drawing the rest from reference TRBV18 and TRBJ2-7, the complete variable domain is NAGVMQNPRHLVRRRGQEARLRCSPMKGHSHVYWYRQLPEEGLKFMVYLQKENIIDESGMPKERFSAEFPKEGPSILRIQQVVRGDSAAYFCASSPDRIVYEQYFGPGTRLTVT.

V gene TRBV28 combines with J gene TRBJ1-4; D unclear. The CDR3 has 16 amino acids. Trimming stripped 2 bases from V and 3 bases from J, with 13 bases between. Germline assignment: CDR1 MDHEN and CDR2 SYDVKM. The DNA for the CDR3 is TGTGCCAGCAGTTTAAGCCAGGCACGCTCTAATGAAAAACTGTTTTTT. It codes for CASSLSQARSNEKLFF.

The rearrangement joins TRBV5-1 to TRBJ2-7; D is uncertain. V dropped 5 bases and J dropped 2 bases, with 11 bases sitting between them. This CDR3 comprises 13 residues. Per germline, CDR1 SGHRS and CDR2 YFSETQ. The CDR3: CASSPVDPYEQYF. The CDR3, as DNA: TGCGCCAGCAGTCCTGTCGATCCCTACGAGCAGTACTTC.

Only a few counts were recorded for this clone. CDR3 DNA: TGCGCCAGCAGCGTCGACAGGCTCTACGAGCAGTACTTC. This translates into CASSVDRLYEQYF. The chain employs TRBV5-1 and TRBJ2-7; tentatively, D is TRBD1 (6 bases). This CDR3 contains 13 residues. Between the trimmed V and J ends, which lost 4 bases and 3 bases, there was a span of 11 bases. Germline-derived CDR1 and CDR2 are SGHRS and YFSETQ.

The rearrangement uses TRBV30 and TRBJ1-2; D might be TRBD1 (6 bases). Germline V gene data show CDR1 as GTSNPN and CDR2 as SVGIG (reference sequence). This CDR3 region has 15 residues. V was shortened by 5 bases and J by 1 base, with 17 bases between the two germline ends. This CDR3 reads CAWGFKPQGNYGYTF. The CDR3 DNA follows: TGTGCCTGGGGATTCAAACCACAGGGTAACTATGGCTACACCTTC.

This clone is a singleton in its sample. The chain combines TRBV30 with TRBJ1-5; D might be TRBD1 (6 bases). Germline-derived CDR1 and CDR2 are GTSNPN and SVGIG (reference sequence). The CDR3 runs to 16 residues. The V end was cut by 0 bases, the J end by 0 bases, with 12 bases between. As DNA, the CDR3 is TGTGCCTGGAGTGTAGGAAGGGGGTATAGCAATCAGCCCCAGCATTTT. Encoded protein: CAWSVGRGYSNQPQHF. Drawing the rest from reference TRBV30 and TRBJ1-5, the complete variable domain is SQTIHQWPATLVQPVGSPLSLECTVEGTSNPNLYWYRQAAGRGLQLLFYSVGIGQISSEVPQNLSASRPQDRQFILSSKKLLLSDSGFYLCAWSVGRGYSNQPQHFGDGTRLSIL.

This clone was observed a handful of times. This chain links TRBV30 with TRBJ2-3; TRBD1 might be the D (6 bases). From germline, CDR1 is GTSNPN and CDR2 SVGIG (reference sequence). This CDR3 spans 16 amino acids. V was clipped by 2 bases and J by 2 bases, with 17 bases between them. CDR3 residues: CAWSHDRTTFTDTQYF. The CDR3 region has the DNA TGTGCCTGGAGTCATGACAGGACGACCTTCACAGATACGCAGTATTTT.

The chain recombines TRBV29-1 with TRBJ1-1, with 7 bases lining up with TRBD1. Germline lookup yields CDR1 SQVTM and CDR2 ANQGSEA. V lost 3 bases to trimming and J lost 0 bases; unmatched junction nucleotides: 1. This CDR3 contains 13 residues. This CDR3 reads CSVEDRLNTEAFF. The CDR3 bases are TGCAGCGTTGAGGACAGGCTGAACACTGAAGCTTTCTTT.

This clone has a single count. The V and J genes are TRBV29-1 and TRBJ2-1; no firm D call. Per the germline V gene, CDR1 is SQVTM and CDR2 is ANQGSEA. V lost 5 bases and J lost 5, with 4 bases in between. CDR3 length: 10 amino acids. CDR3 region: CSVFHNEQFF. CDR3 DNA sequence: TGCAGCGTTTTCCACAATGAGCAGTTCTTC.

The chain employs TRBV10-3 and TRBJ2-1, with no clear D. Trimming shortened V by 0 bases and J by 7 bases, and 4 bases separated the two germline ends. Per germline, CDR1 ENHRY and CDR2 SYGVKD. There are 12 residues in the CDR3. The CDR3 here is CAISESWNEQFF. In DNA form, the CDR3 reads TGTGCCATCAGTGAGTCGTGGAATGAGCAGTTCTTC.

The V gene is TRBV25-1, the J gene TRBJ2-1, with 9 bases lining up with TRBD2. The length of the CDR3 is 14 residues. In germline, CDR1 is MGHDK, CDR2 SYGVNS. V lost 4 bases and J lost 4; bases outside the gene matches: 2. For the CDR3, the DNA is TGTGCCAGCAGTGCCAGCGGGGGGTACAATGAGCAGTTCTTC. Translating it yields CASSASGGYNEQFF.

The chain has TRBV25-1 and TRBJ2-5; D not resolved. The germline V and J ends were trimmed by 1 base and 2 bases, with 11 bases remaining between them. This CDR3 has 15 amino acids. CDR1 is MGHDK, CDR2 SYGVNS, per germline. Written as DNA, the CDR3 is TGTGCCAGCAGTGAATTCCTCCGGGCGCAAGAGACCCAGTACTTC. It codes for CASSEFLRAQETQYF.

The chain joins TRBV28 to TRBJ2-5; D possibly uses TRBD1 or TRBD2 (5 bases each). Germline CDR1 and CDR2: MDHEN and SYDVKM. The CDR3 consists of 13 residues. Trimming cost V 5 bases and J 5 bases, with 12 bases left between them. In nucleotides, the CDR3 is TGTGCCAGCAGTGCCGGGGCTGTGGAGACCCAGTACTTC. This gives the protein CASSAGAVETQYF.

The chain carries TRBV2 and TRBJ2-5; no clear D. The CDR3 has 12 amino acids. Trimming pared 1 base from V and 4 bases from J, leaving 4 bases between. Looked up from germline, CDR1 is SNHLY and CDR2 is FYNNEI. The CDR3 coding sequence is TGTGCCAGCAGTGAAGGACGAGAGACCCAGTACTTC. Residues: CASSEGRETQYF.

The gene calls are TRBV5-1 and TRBJ2-5, with D tentatively TRBD2 (6 bases). Germline V gene lookup returns CDR1 SGHRS and CDR2 YFSETQ. The CDR3 totals 14 residues. V was shortened by 4 bases and J by 5 bases, with 15 bases between the two germline ends. The CDR3 nucleotides are TGCGCCAGCAGCCCGCTGGGAGGCGGGGAGACCCAGTACTTC. Its translation is CASSPLGGGETQYF. Full variable domain (remainder filled in from reference TRBV5-1 and TRBJ2-5): KAGVTQTPRYLIKTRGQQVTLSCSPISGHRSVSWYQQTPGQGLQFLFEYFSETQRNKGNFPGRFSGRQFSNSRSEMNVSTLELGDSALYLCASSPLGGGETQYFGPGTRLLVL.

J is TRBJ2-5 and V is TRBV9; 8 bases agree with TRBD1. The germline V gene encodes CDR1 SGDLS and CDR2 YYNGEE. The CDR3 sequence is 14 residues long. V was clipped by 4 bases and J by 4 bases; unmatched bases: 6. For the CDR3, the DNA is TGTGCCAGCAGCTTCGGACAGGGTGCAGAGACCCAGTACTTC. It yields the protein CASSFGQGAETQYF.

The chain joins TRBV28 to TRBJ2-1, with 10 nucleotides matching TRBD1. Germline loops: CDR1 MDHEN, CDR2 SYDVKM. V was clipped by 3 bases and J by 10 bases; unmatched bases: 6. The CDR3 runs to 14 residues. DNA of the CDR3: TGTGCCAGCAGTTTGGGACAGGGGTATAGGGAGCAGTTCTTC. Translated: CASSLGQGYREQFF.

This clone was seen more than once but under ten times. V is TRBV28 and J is TRBJ2-1; no clear D. The V and J ends lost 7 bases and 8 bases respectively, with 15 bases between them. Germline values: CDR1 MDHEN, CDR2 SYDVKM. CDR3 length: 13 amino acids. The CDR3 bases are TGTGCCAGCAACCTACCGGGCAGCGATGAGCAGTTCTTC. Protein sequence: CASNLPGSDEQFF. The full variable domain, completed using reference TRBV28 and TRBJ2-1, is DVKVTQSSRYLVKRTGEKVFLECVQDMDHENMFWYRQDPGLGLRLIYFSYDVKMKEKGDIPEGYSVSREKKERFSLILESASTNQTSMYLCASNLPGSDEQFFGPGTRLTVL.